This T cell receptor (beta chain) came from a study of shared clonotypes between healthy human individuals. Findings and caveats of the study: Clonotype sharing among the donors was expected to vary with sequencing depth. For sorted subsets, rarefaction showed incomplete sequencing despite large depth.

When replicate PCRs were run on sorted subsets, they used 200 ng DNA, approximately 27,000 T cell genomes. Generated by immunoSEQ multiplex PCR, the TCRdb table keeps only in-frame clones and is missing some. Of some 500,000 clones in the sample, around 96% were seen once. V lost 3 bases to trimming and J lost 13 bases, with 26 bases between them. This CDR3 spans 16 amino acids. Looked up from germline, CDR1 is SGHRS and CDR2 is YFSETQ. Donors were healthy HIV-negative adults without recently reported acute infections or vaccinations. This clone has only one observation. Antigen specificity is unknown.

Sequences were obtained from naive CD4+ T cells sorted from blood. As to subset: CD45RA+ positively selected. The chain joins TRBV5-1 to TRBJ2-1, with D perhaps TRBD1 or TRBD2 (9 bases each). The source of this sequence is a woman in her twenties or thirties in good health. The CDR3 reads CASSSSGQGEGTSQFF. As DNA, the CDR3 is TGCGCCAGCAGCTCCTCGGGACAGGGAGAAGGGACTAGCCAGTTCTTC.